This T cell receptor (beta chain) was obtained from a study of blood T cell repertoires in COVID-19. Germline-derived CDR1 and CDR2 are LNHDA and SQIVND (reference sequence). The CDR3 length is 13 residues. Trimming shortened V by 3 bases and J by 8 bases, and 10 bases separated the two germline ends. The repertoire was sequenced with immunoSEQ multiplex PCR; TCRdb's copy has only in-frame clones and lacks some. Among roughly 360,000 clones listed, approximately 90% were seen once. The participants were between about 18 and 90 years old and came from under 25 US areas. The source material was PBMCs or T cells enriched from blood (not recorded which). The V gene is TRBV19, the J gene TRBJ1-4, with D possibly being TRBD1 (6 bases). The origin of this receptor is a woman aged 30 to 39 with acute COVID-19. CDR3 amino acids: CASSMYRAEKLFF. In DNA form, the CDR3 reads TGTGCCAGTAGTATGTACAGGGCGGAAAAACTGTTTTTT.